These T cell receptor beta chains were read from a single sample in a study of response to subunit inactivated influenza vaccine. Via MiXCR, TCRdb re-called the RT-PCR reads, giving one row per CDR3 protein. Counted here are fewer than 200,000 distinct CDR3 sequences, around 9.2% occurring once; the ten biggest clones make up approximately 10%. The material was non-naive T cells sorted from PBMCs, obtained on the day of vaccination. The receptors derive from a man aged 50 to 59 who received an inactivated influenza vaccine. The CDR3 runs from the conserved cysteine through the conserved F or W. A D gene is named only where the DNA matches it firmly. Expanded clones are given a class, and other clones once, few, many or no size at all.

D gene: TRBD1
V gene: TRBV7-9
clone size: few
J gene: TRBJ1-1
CDR3 DNA: TGTGCCAGCAGCCCGACCGGGACAGGATTGAACACTGAAGCTTTCTTT
CDR3 protein: CASSPTGTGLNTEAFF

D gene: .
V gene: TRBV20-1
clone size: many
J gene: TRBJ1-5
CDR3 DNA: TGCAGTGCTAGTAAACCGAGCAATCAGCCCCAGCATTTT
CDR3 protein: CSASKPSNQPQHF

D gene: .
V gene: TRBV28
clone size: .
J gene: TRBJ2-7
CDR3 DNA: TGTGCCAGCAGCACACCGAGGGTCTACGAGCGGTACTTC
CDR3 protein: CASSTPRVYERYF

D gene: TRBD2
V gene: TRBV7-2
clone size: few
J gene: TRBJ2-1
CDR3 DNA: TGTGCCAGCAGCTCCCTAGGACTAGCGGACGACAATGAGCAGTTCTTC
CDR3 protein: CASSSLGLADDNEQFF

D gene: TRBD2
V gene: TRBV9
clone size: .
J gene: TRBJ2-1
CDR3 DNA: TGTGCCAGCAGCGTGGGACTAGACACCTCCTACAATGAGCAGTTCTTC
CDR3 protein: CASSVGLDTSYNEQFF

D gene: .
V gene: TRBV5-1
clone size: .
J gene: TRBJ2-1
CDR3 DNA: TGCGCCAGCAGCTTGGCCGGGACTGAAAAGTTCTTC
CDR3 protein: CASSLAGTEKFF

D gene: TRBD2
V gene: TRBV20-1
clone size: .
J gene: TRBJ2-5
CDR3 DNA: TGCAGTGCTAGTTATCCCGGGACTAGCGGAGAGACCCAGTACTTC
CDR3 protein: CSASYPGTSGETQYF

D gene: .
V gene: TRBV12-3/TRBV12-4
clone size: .
J gene: TRBJ1-5
CDR3 DNA: TGTGCCAGCAGTTTAGGGGTCACCTATAGCAATCAGCCCCAGCATTTT
CDR3 protein: CASSLGVTYSNQPQHF

D gene: TRBD1
V gene: TRBV12-3/TRBV12-4
clone size: .
J gene: TRBJ1-6
CDR3 DNA: TGTGCCAGCAGTCAGGACAGGGGAAGGTCACCCCTCCACTTT
CDR3 protein: CASSQDRGRSPLHF

D gene: TRBD2
V gene: TRBV3-1
clone size: .
J gene: TRBJ2-1
CDR3 DNA: TGTGCCAGCAGCCGCCTGGGGCTAGCGGGGTACAATGAGCAGTTCTTC
CDR3 protein: CASSRLGLAGYNEQFF

D gene: TRBD2
V gene: TRBV20-1
clone size: .
J gene: TRBJ2-2
CDR3 DNA: TGCAGTGCTAGAGATTGGGCTAGCGGAAGGGCCGGGGAGCTGTTTTTT
CDR3 protein: CSARDWASGRAGELFF

D gene: .
V gene: TRBV20-1
clone size: many
J gene: TRBJ1-5
CDR3 DNA: TGCAGTGCTAGCGGGGGGGTATATAGCAATCAGCCCCAGCATTTT
CDR3 protein: CSASGGVYSNQPQHF

D gene: TRBD2
V gene: TRBV10-3
clone size: many
J gene: TRBJ2-5
CDR3 DNA: TGTGCCATCAGTGAAGGGACTAGTATAGAGACCCAGTACTTC
CDR3 protein: CAISEGTSIETQYF

D gene: .
V gene: TRBV7-9
clone size: many
J gene: TRBJ2-7
CDR3 DNA: TGTGCCAGCAGCAAGTCCTTGGGCCCGACCACCGGTCAGCAGTACTTC
CDR3 protein: CASSKSLGPTTGQQYF

D gene: .
V gene: TRBV7-8
clone size: .
J gene: TRBJ1-4
CDR3 DNA: TGTGCCAGCAGCTTAGTCCCGCCGGGTGGGGGCACGGAACGAGAAAAACTGTTTTTT
CDR3 protein: CASSLVPPGGGTEREKLFF

D gene: .
V gene: TRBV6-2/TRBV6-3
clone size: .
J gene: TRBJ2-7
CDR3 DNA: TGTGCCAGCAGCATACTGGGTGGCCAATCCTACGAGCAGTACTTC
CDR3 protein: CASSILGGQSYEQYF

D gene: .
V gene: TRBV11-2
clone size: many
J gene: TRBJ2-2
CDR3 DNA: TGTGCCAGCAAGCCTTTGGGACTGAACACCGGGGAGCTGTTTTTT
CDR3 protein: CASKPLGLNTGELFF

D gene: TRBD1
V gene: TRBV20-1
clone size: few
J gene: TRBJ1-2
CDR3 DNA: TGCAGTGCAATGGGGACAGGGGCTAACTATGGCTACACCTTC
CDR3 protein: CSAMGTGANYGYTF

D gene: .
V gene: TRBV3-1
clone size: many
J gene: TRBJ2-1
CDR3 DNA: TGTGCCAGCAGCCACTTACCGGGACTGGAGCAGTTCTTC
CDR3 protein: CASSHLPGLEQFF

D gene: .
V gene: TRBV6-1
clone size: few
J gene: TRBJ1-6
CDR3 DNA: TGTGCCAGCATTGGGGGTTCCACGGTTAATTCACCCCTCCACTTT
CDR3 protein: CASIGGSTVNSPLHF

D gene: TRBD1
V gene: TRBV24-1
clone size: few
J gene: TRBJ2-3
CDR3 DNA: TGTGCCACCAGTGAGAGAGGGACAGCAAACACAGATACGCAGTATTTT
CDR3 protein: CATSERGTANTDTQYF

D gene: TRBD1
V gene: TRBV15
clone size: few
J gene: TRBJ1-4
CDR3 DNA: TGTGCCACCCGTCAAGACAGGGTTTTAGCCGAAAAACTGTTTTTT
CDR3 protein: CATRQDRVLAEKLFF

D gene: .
V gene: TRBV29-1
clone size: many
J gene: TRBJ1-5
CDR3 DNA: TGCAGCGTTGAGGAAAATAGCAATCAGCCCCAGCATTTT
CDR3 protein: CSVEENSNQPQHF

D gene: .
V gene: TRBV18
clone size: .
J gene: TRBJ2-7
CDR3 DNA: TGTGCCAGCTCACTCCAGGGAACATCGGGGGACGAGCAGTACTTC
CDR3 protein: CASSLQGTSGDEQYF

D gene: .
V gene: TRBV6-5
clone size: many
J gene: TRBJ1-6
CDR3 DNA: TGTGCCAGCAGTTACTCGGAATGGAATTTCTCACCCCTCCACTTT
CDR3 protein: CASSYSEWNFSPLHF

D gene: .
V gene: TRBV6-2/TRBV6-3
clone size: many
J gene: TRBJ2-7
CDR3 DNA: TGTGCCAGCAGTTTAACAGGGAAGCCGTACTTC
CDR3 protein: CASSLTGKPYF

D gene: .
V gene: TRBV6-5
clone size: many
J gene: TRBJ1-1
CDR3 DNA: TGTGCCAGCAGTTACGGTGGGGAGCTTACGGGAACTGAAGCTTTCTTT
CDR3 protein: CASSYGGELTGTEAFF

D gene: .
V gene: TRBV2
clone size: .
J gene: TRBJ1-5
CDR3 DNA: TGTGCCAGCAGTGAAGCCGCAGTAGTCCCCCAGCATTTT
CDR3 protein: CASSEAAVVPQHF

D gene: .
V gene: TRBV28
clone size: .
J gene: TRBJ2-5
CDR3 DNA: TGTGCCACCGACCGAGGGGGGGGGTACCAATTAAGGCCCGATGAGACCCAGTACTTC
CDR3 protein: CATDRGGGYQLRPDETQYF

D gene: TRBD1
V gene: TRBV19
clone size: .
J gene: TRBJ2-3
CDR3 DNA: TGTGCCAGTAGTATCCCCGGGACAGGGGGCACAGATACGCAGTATTTT
CDR3 protein: CASSIPGTGGTDTQYF

D gene: .
V gene: TRBV7-2
clone size: .
J gene: TRBJ2-5
CDR3 DNA: TGTGCCAGCAGCTTGGGCAGGGCGGCGGAGACCCAGTACTTC
CDR3 protein: CASSLGRAAETQYF

D gene: TRBD1
V gene: TRBV11-2
clone size: few
J gene: TRBJ1-1
CDR3 DNA: TGTGCCAGCAGCTTCCTCGTCTACGCTCCCCAGGGGGAGAACACTGAAGCTTTCTTT
CDR3 protein: CASSFLVYAPQGENTEAFF

D gene: TRBD1
V gene: TRBV5-1
clone size: few
J gene: TRBJ2-7
CDR3 DNA: TGCGCCAGCAGCTTGGAAGCAGGGGGCAGCTACGAGCAGTACTTC
CDR3 protein: CASSLEAGGSYEQYF

D gene: .
V gene: TRBV7-8
clone size: many
J gene: TRBJ1-2
CDR3 DNA: TGTGCCAGCAGCTTGGGAGGAGATGGCTACACCTTC
CDR3 protein: CASSLGGDGYTF

D gene: TRBD2
V gene: TRBV7-9
clone size: .
J gene: TRBJ2-3
CDR3 DNA: TGTGCCAGCAGCCCTGGACTAGGGTCGGATACGCAGTATTTT
CDR3 protein: CASSPGLGSDTQYF

D gene: .
V gene: TRBV27
clone size: .
J gene: TRBJ2-3
CDR3 DNA: TGTGCCAGCAGTTCGAGACCAAAGACAGATACGCAGTATTTT
CDR3 protein: CASSSRPKTDTQYF

D gene: .
V gene: TRBV25-1
clone size: .
J gene: TRBJ1-4
CDR3 DNA: TGTGCCAGCAGTGAATTTGGCCAGGGACGAGAAAAACTGTTTTTT
CDR3 protein: CASSEFGQGREKLFF

D gene: TRBD1
V gene: TRBV10-2
clone size: many
J gene: TRBJ1-6
CDR3 DNA: TGCGCCAGCAGTGAAAAGAGACAGGGAAGATCACCCCTCCACTTT
CDR3 protein: CASSEKRQGRSPLHF

D gene: TRBD2
V gene: TRBV7-2
clone size: .
J gene: TRBJ2-3
CDR3 DNA: TGTGCCAGCAGCTTAGCGGCGGGGGGGAGCACAGATACGCAGTATTTT
CDR3 protein: CASSLAAGGSTDTQYF